This TCR beta chain originates from a study of blood T cells in healthy people across ages. Study as a whole: The template switching approach captured approximately one barcoded beta molecule for every two T cells.

A J-beta primer mix and a sample-barcoded 5' primer were used in a second PCR of roughly 6 to 12 cycles. A single record per CDR3 protein comes from TCRdb applying MiXCR to the 5' RACE reads. Of 550,000 to 700,000 distinct CDR3 sequences listed, approximately 27% are singletons. Overall study results and limits: Versus aged donors, long-lived donors had higher diversity and more naive CD4+ cells. Observed TCR beta diversity showed a strong correlation with the percentage of naive T cells as measured by flow cytometry.

Of note for this clonotype: The antigen is not known.

Caucasian, healthy and from Russia, the donors were aged between about 6 and 90. The specimen sequenced was blood. This receptor was identified in a woman in her sixties or seventies in good health.

In DNA form, the CDR3 reads TGTGCCAGCAGCTTAGATCCCGGGGTCCAAGAGACCCAGTACTTC. Protein: CASSLDPGVQETQYF. The chain recombines TRBV7-9 with TRBJ2-5, with D possibly being TRBD2 (5 bases). Trimming removed 1 base at V and 1 base at J, with 10 bases between. Germline V lookup: CDR1 SEHNR, CDR2 FQNEAQ (reference sequence). There are 15 residues in the CDR3.